The 15 T cell receptor beta chains given below trace back to one sample, sequenced in a study of T cell responses to AZD1222 COVID-19 vaccine. The assay was immunoSEQ multiplex PCR, and TCRdb's table has in-frame clones only and misses some. This table has 140,000 to 150,000 clones, 75% to 85% appearing once. The sequenced sample was peripheral blood, obtained on day 0 of MenACWY control vaccination. These receptor sequences come from an adult in good health.

The chain carries TRBV5-1 and TRBJ2-7, with TRBD1 matching over 9 bases. Trimming cost V 3 bases and J 2 bases; bases outside gene matches: 3. The germline V gene has CDR1 SGHRS and CDR2 YFSETQ. The CDR3 length is 14 residues. The CDR3 DNA is TGCGCCAGCAGCTCGGGACAGGGAACCTACGAGCAGTACTTC. Translation gives CASSSGQGTYEQYF.

This chain connects TRBV6-5 to TRBJ1-6; D is unresolved. V was shortened by 6 bases and J by 8 bases, with 17 bases between the two germline ends. The CDR3 contains 15 residues. CDR1 is MNHEY, CDR2 SVGAGI, per germline. CDR3 protein: CASRSGVGSDSPLHF. The CDR3 DNA follows: TGTGCCAGCAGGTCTGGTGTGGGGTCGGATTCACCCCTCCACTTT.

The rearrangement uses TRBV5-1 and TRBJ2-5; TRBD2 matches 13 bases. The length of the CDR3 is 15 residues. Trimming at V came to 4 bases and at J to 4 bases, leaving 4 bases not matched to a gene. From germline, CDR1 is SGHRS and CDR2 YFSETQ. CDR3 region: CASSPTSGGSETQYF. The CDR3 bases are TGCGCCAGCAGCCCGACTAGCGGGGGGTCAGAGACCCAGTACTTC.

The chain carries TRBV28 and TRBJ1-2, with D hard to call. Looked up from germline, CDR1 is MDHEN and CDR2 is SYDVKM. The CDR3 contains 12 residues. V shed 4 bases and J shed 4 bases, with 7 bases lying between them. The CDR3 coding sequence is TGTGCCAGCAGTTCCCGGCGCTATGGCTACACCTTC. This codes for CASSSRRYGYTF.

The chain links TRBV29-1 to TRBJ2-3, with 11 bases lining up with TRBD1. Germline trimming cut 3 bases from V and 3 bases from J; bases unmatched to any gene: 2. The CDR3 is 14 amino acids. CDR1 is SQVTM and CDR2 is ANQGSEA in the germline V gene. The CDR3 DNA is TGCAGCGTTGACCGGGACAGGGGGACAGATACGCAGTATTTT. This translates into CSVDRDRGTDTQYF.

The chain is built from TRBV2 and TRBJ1-2; no clear D. This CDR3 contains 13 residues. V gave up 5 bases and J gave up 3 bases, with 10 bases separating them. Looked up from germline, CDR1 is SNHLY and CDR2 is FYNNEI. This chain's CDR3 is CASSTQGYYGYTF. CDR3 nucleotides: TGTGCCAGCAGTACCCAAGGTTACTATGGCTACACCTTC.

The V gene is TRBV11-2, the J gene TRBJ1-2; D possibly corresponds to TRBD1 (5 bases). The V end lost 0 bases, the J end lost 3 bases, and 11 bases lay between the germline ends. Germline values: CDR1 SGHAT, CDR2 FQNNGV. This CDR3 region has 15 residues. DNA for the CDR3: TGTGCCAGCAGCTTAGAGGTGGGGGGGTACTATGGCTACACCTTC. Its translation: CASSLEVGGYYGYTF.

By its share, this clone is medium-sized. The V and J genes are TRBV7-3 and TRBJ2-5; D possibly uses TRBD1 or TRBD2 (5 bases each). This CDR3 comprises 16 residues. The germline V gene encodes CDR1 SGHTA and CDR2 FQGTGA. The ends were cut back, 5 bases at V and 5 bases at J, with 21 bases in the middle. CDR3 sequence: CASSKTGTFGEETQYF. In DNA form, the CDR3 reads TGTGCCAGCAGCAAGACCGGGACGTTTGGCGAGGAGACCCAGTACTTC.

This sequence joins TRBV28 and TRBJ1-2, with D possibly matching TRBD1 (5 bases). The germline V gene has CDR1 MDHEN and CDR2 SYDVKM. V was trimmed by 7 bases and J by 3 bases, leaving 15 bases between them. CDR3 length: 14 amino acids. For the CDR3, the DNA is TGTGCCAGCACCCTTGGGTGGGGGGACTATGGCTACACCTTC. Its protein is CASTLGWGDYGYTF.

The V call is TRBV5-1, the J call TRBJ1-4, with D perhaps TRBD1 (5 bases). Germline V gives CDR1 SGHRS, CDR2 YFSETQ. The CDR3 length is 16 residues. Deletions cut 0 bases from V and 8 bases from J, with 17 bases between. The CDR3 DNA reads as TGCGCCAGCAGCTTGGCTCAGCCGGGACTAGGGGAAAAACTGTTTTTT. It encodes CASSLAQPGLGEKLFF.

The chain links TRBV5-1 to TRBJ1-3, with D possibly TRBD1 on 6 matching bases. Germline-derived CDR1 and CDR2 are SGHRS and YFSETQ. V was clipped by 4 bases and J by 1 base, with 15 bases between them. The CDR3 totals 16 residues. CDR3 in DNA: TGCGCCAGCAGCCCCGAATGGGGGCTTTCTGGAAACACCATATATTTT. Translating it yields CASSPEWGLSGNTIYF.

This clone has just a few counts. The rearrangement links TRBV28 to TRBJ1-4, with D possibly TRBD1 on 5 matching bases. Trimming took 11 bases from V and 7 from J, leaving 20 bases between them. The CDR3 length is 14 residues. The germline V gene has CDR1 MDHEN and CDR2 SYDVKM. The CDR3 protein is CASGAGARGEKLFF. The CDR3 DNA is TGTGCCTCCGGGGCTGGGGCGCGGGGTGAAAAACTGTTTTTT.

This clone was seen just once. The sample has other DNA sequences that encode this CDR3 too. For the CDR3, the DNA is TGCGCCAGCAGCTTAACTGGGAACTACGAGCAGTACTTC. Encoded protein: CASSLTGNYEQYF. The J gene is TRBJ2-7, the V gene TRBV5-1; D unresolved. This CDR3 region has 13 residues. CDR1 and CDR2 from the germline V gene are SGHRS and YFSETQ. Trimming removed 2 bases at V and 3 bases at J, with 9 bases between.

The V call is TRBV10-3, the J call TRBJ2-5; D possibly matches TRBD1 or TRBD2 (5 bases each). Germline loops: CDR1 ENHRY, CDR2 SYGVKD. V was pared by 2 bases and J by 4 bases, with 11 bases between. The CDR3 runs 14 residues. CDR3 amino acids: CAISERGERETQYF. In DNA form, the CDR3 reads TGTGCCATCAGTGAGAGAGGGGAGAGAGAGACCCAGTACTTC.

This clone appeared once. The V gene is TRBV27, the J gene TRBJ2-1; 7 bases line up with TRBD2. From germline, CDR1 is MNHEY and CDR2 SMNVEV (reference sequence). This CDR3 is built from 15 residues. Losses at the gene ends were 6 bases for V and 1 base for J; bases not matched to a gene: 6. This CDR3 reads CASRAASGSYNEQFF. The CDR3 DNA reads TGTGCCAGCAGGGCGGCTAGCGGATCCTACAATGAGCAGTTCTTC.